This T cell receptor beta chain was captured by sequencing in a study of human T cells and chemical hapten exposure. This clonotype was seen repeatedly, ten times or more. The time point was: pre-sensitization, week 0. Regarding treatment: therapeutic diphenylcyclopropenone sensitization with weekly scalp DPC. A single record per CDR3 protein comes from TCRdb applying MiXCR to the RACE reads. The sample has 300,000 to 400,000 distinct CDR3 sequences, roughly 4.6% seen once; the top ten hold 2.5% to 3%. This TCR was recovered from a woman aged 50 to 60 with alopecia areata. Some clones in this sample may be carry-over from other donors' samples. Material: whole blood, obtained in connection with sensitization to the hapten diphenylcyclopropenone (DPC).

CDR3 DNA: TGTGCCAGCCAGTACGGGGCGGATACGCAGTATTTT. Translation: CASQYGADTQYF. V is TRBV2 and J is TRBJ2-3, with D possibly called TRBD1 or TRBD2 (5 bases each). There are 12 residues in the CDR3. In germline, CDR1 is SNHLY, CDR2 FYNNEI. Trimming left V 8 bases short and J 6 bases short, with 12 bases between.